The clone carrying this T cell receptor beta chain was seen a handful of times. What it binds is not known. The data stem from a study of regulatory T cells in long-lasting Graves disease. Whole-study findings and limits: Patients whose Graves' disease persisted exhibited lower TCR diversity than those newly diagnosed.

Arm-PCR of CDR3 regions and iRepertoire HTBI primers were the basis on which TCR beta libraries were built. Original analysis: Detected in the samples were over 60 TRBV and 15 or so TRBJ segments. TCRdb fed the multiplex PCR reads into MiXCR, producing one record per CDR3 protein. Here the V and J calls rest on TCRdb's processing, not on the authors' analysis. The sample comprises fewer than 450,000 distinct CDR3 sequences, 23% of which are singletons, and roughly 30% rests with the top ten. The sample's time point: persistent/refractory GD, antithyroid drugs over 5 years with positive TRAb. PBMC-extracted RNA yielded the TCR library. CDR1 and CDR2 (germline): LGHNA, YNFKEQ. CDR3 length: 16 amino acids. V lost 3 bases and J lost 1, with 16 bases in between.

This TCR was sampled from a female donor with Graves disease. The sample in question was peripheral blood mononuclear cells (PBMCs), obtained when the disease was refractory, from a patient treated with antithyroid drugs. The genes are TRBV4-2 and TRBJ2-7, with a weak D call TRBD2 (5 bases). The CDR3 loop is CASSQGSESISYEQYF. CDR3 nucleotides: TGTGCCAGCAGCCAGGGTAGCGAGAGCATTTCCTACGAGCAGTACTTC.